One T cell receptor (beta chain) is described in this entry. The sample is drawn from a study of cytomegalovirus exposure and HLA in healthy donors. Overall study context: About 80 million unique TCRs from HLA-typed donors made up an early data release.

This PCR relied on a set of 60 Vbeta primers and 13 Jbeta primers. Only in-frame clones appear in the TCRdb table, and some are missing; sequencing was by immunoSEQ multiplex PCR. The sample records some 130,000 clones, around 80% being singletons. The CDR3 length is 15 residues. V lost 3 bases and J lost 2, with 11 bases in between. Germline-derived CDR1 and CDR2 are SGHVS and FNYEAQ. The clonotype originates from a man younger than 40 in good health. Material: PBMCs. V gene TRBV7-6 combines with J gene TRBJ1-3; TRBD1 might be the D (6 bases). CDR3 DNA sequence: TGTGCCAGCAGCTTTGTATGGGGGCCTGGAAACACCATATATTTT. Amino acid sequence: CASSFVWGPGNTIYF.